This TCR beta chain was observed in a study of blood T cells in healthy people across ages. The donors, all healthy, were Caucasians living in Russia, aged about 6 to 90. With each sample, at least 5.5 micrograms of total RNA were extracted. For the second PCR, which ran for about 7 to 12 cycles, a sample-barcoded 5' primer and a J-beta primer mix were used. A template-switch adaptor with 12 random nucleotides tagged each cDNA molecule. At least 2.5 million CDR3-containing paired-end reads were obtained per sample. TCRdb called the 5' RACE reads again in MiXCR, with one record for every CDR3 protein. The table shows 1.5 million to 2 million distinct CDR3 sequences, with 28% occurring only once. The CDR3 sequence is 13 residues long. Germline assignment: CDR1 DFQATT and CDR2 SNEGSKA (reference sequence).

This receptor was taken from a woman younger than 45 in good health. The V gene is TRBV20-1, the J gene TRBJ2-7; D uncertain. The DNA end lines up better with TRBJ2-5; the J call may be wrong. Sequenced sample: blood. CDR3 amino acids: CSAGLGFWETQYF. The CDR3 nucleotides read TGCAGTGCTGGTTTGGGCTTTTGGGAGACCCAGTACTTC.